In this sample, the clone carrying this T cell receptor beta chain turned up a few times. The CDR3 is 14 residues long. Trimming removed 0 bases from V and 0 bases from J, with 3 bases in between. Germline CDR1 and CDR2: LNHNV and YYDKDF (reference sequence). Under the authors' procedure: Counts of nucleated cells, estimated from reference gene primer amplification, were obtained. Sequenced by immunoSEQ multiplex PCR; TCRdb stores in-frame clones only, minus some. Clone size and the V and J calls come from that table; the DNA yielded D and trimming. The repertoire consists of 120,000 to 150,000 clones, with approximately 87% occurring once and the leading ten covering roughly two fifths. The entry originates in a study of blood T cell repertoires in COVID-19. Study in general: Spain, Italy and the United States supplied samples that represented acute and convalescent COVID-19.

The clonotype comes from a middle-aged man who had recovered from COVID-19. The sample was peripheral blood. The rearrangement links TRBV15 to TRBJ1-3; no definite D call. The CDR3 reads CATSRDLSGNTIYF. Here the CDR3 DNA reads TGTGCCACCAGCAGAGATCTCTCTGGAAACACCATATATTTT.